This T cell receptor (beta chain) was recorded in a study of response to subunit inactivated influenza vaccine. Looked up from germline, CDR1 is MNHEY and CDR2 is SVGEGT. The ends lost 6 bases at V and 4 bases at J; junction bases unmatched: 3. This CDR3 has 15 amino acids. TCRdb ran MiXCR on the RT-PCR reads and lists one entry per CDR3 protein. The sample records approximately 700,000 distinct CDR3 sequences, approximately 15% being singletons. This chain connects TRBV6-2 or TRBV6-3 to TRBJ2-1; 13 bases are a match to TRBD2. The starting material was PBMCs from blood, obtained about 14 days before vaccination. This clonotype was obtained from a man in his fifties or sixties who received an inactivated influenza vaccine. In DNA form, the CDR3 reads TGTGCCAGCAGCCAGACTAGCGGGAGGTACAATGAGCAGTTCTTC. It specifies CASSQTSGRYNEQFF.